The 20 T cell receptor beta chains presented below share a single source sample, sequenced in a study of OX40 agonist ivuxolimab in advanced cancers. Using immunoSEQ multiplex PCR, the repertoire was profiled, and TCRdb retains in-frame clones only, with some absent. The table has 65,000 to 95,000 clones, about 82% seen once; the top ten hold around 7%. The sample here was CD4+ or CD8+ T cells sorted from blood, taken in a trial of the OX40 agonist ivuxolimab. Source of these receptors: an adult with an advanced solid tumor such as melanoma, head and neck, liver or kidney cancer.

CDR3 sequence reads: CASSLEGPQFF. CDR3 coding DNA: TGTGCCAGCAGCTTAGAGGGGCCCCAGTTCTTC. The rearrangement joins TRBV11-3 to TRBJ2-1; perhaps TRBD1 as D (5 bases). V was trimmed by 0 bases and J by 13 bases, leaving 7 bases between them. In germline, CDR1 is SGHNT, CDR2 YENEEA. This CDR3 is built from 11 residues. The full variable domain, in which reference TRBV11-3 and TRBJ2-1 provide the parts outside the CDR3, is EAGVVQSPRYKIIEKKQPVAFWCNPISGHNTLYWYLQNLGQGPELLIRYENEEAVDDSQLPKDRFSAERLKGVDSTLKIQPAELGDSAVYLCASSLEGPQFFGPGTRLTVL.

For this clone: Other DNA sequences of this sample code for an identical CDR3. In nucleotides, the CDR3 is TGTGCCAGCAGCGCAAAGCCCCGGGGAGATACGCAGTATTTT. Its protein is CASSAKPRGDTQYF. This sequence joins TRBV11-3 and TRBJ2-3; D is possibly TRBD2 (5 bases). This CDR3 spans 14 amino acids. Between the trimmed V and J ends, which lost 5 bases and 5 bases, there was a span of 14 bases. Germline CDR1 reads SGHNT; CDR2 reads YENEEA. Full variable domain (missing parts from reference TRBV11-3 and TRBJ2-3): EAGVVQSPRYKIIEKKQPVAFWCNPISGHNTLYWYLQNLGQGPELLIRYENEEAVDDSQLPKDRFSAERLKGVDSTLKIQPAELGDSAVYLCASSAKPRGDTQYFGPGTRLTVL.

The rearrangement links TRBV9 to TRBJ1-1; 11 positions match TRBD1. Germline V gene sequence: CDR1 SGDLS, CDR2 YYNGEE. The junction had 13 bases not matched to a gene; V was cut back by 4 bases and J by 11 bases. CDR3 size: 15 residues. Written as DNA, the CDR3 is TGTGCCAGCAGCCCCCAAGGACAGGGGGCGCGTGTGGCTTTCTTT. This sequence encodes CASSPQGQGARVAFF.

The chain combines TRBV11-2 with TRBJ2-7; no clear D. V lost 0 bases to trimming and J lost 3 bases, with 6 bases between them. The CDR3 runs to 13 residues. The germline CDR1 and CDR2 sequences are SGHAT and FQNNGV. As DNA, the CDR3 is TGTGCCAGCAGCTTAGATCGACGCTACGAGCAGTACTTC. It encodes CASSLDRRYEQYF.

As for this clone: One junction end does not reproduce the germline sequence, and a read error may be involved. The chain couples TRBV7-7 to TRBJ2-5; tentative D call: TRBD2 (6 bases). The CDR3 loop spans 14 amino acids. Germline lookup yields CDR1 SSHAT and CDR2 FNYEAQ (reference sequence). In DNA, the CDR3 is TGTGCTAGCAGCTTAGATTTAGGGAGGGAGACCCAGTACTTC. Protein: CASSLDLGRETQYF.

The V and J genes are TRBV5-4 and TRBJ1-1; unclear D gene. Germline-derived CDR1 and CDR2 are SGHNT and YYREEE (reference sequence). This CDR3 comprises 12 residues. V was shortened by 1 base and J by 4 bases, with 5 bases between the two germline ends. This chain's CDR3 is CASSLMATEAFF. For the CDR3, the DNA is TGTGCCAGCAGCTTGATGGCCACTGAAGCTTTCTTT.

This clone was seen a few times. The J gene is TRBJ2-3, the V gene TRBV2; D may correspond to TRBD1 or TRBD2 (5 bases each). CDR1 is SNHLY and CDR2 is FYNNEI in the germline V gene. Trimming cost V 8 bases and J 3 bases, with 18 bases left between them. The CDR3 is 15 residues long. The CDR3 loop is CASGGRAASTDTQYF. The CDR3 bases are TGTGCCAGCGGGGGTAGGGCAGCCTCAACAGATACGCAGTATTTT.

The chain has TRBV30 and TRBJ2-5, with D possibly TRBD2 on 7 matching bases. This CDR3 comprises 12 residues. Trimming took off 7 bases at V and 4 bases at J, with 13 bases between the two ends. From germline, CDR1 is GTSNPN and CDR2 SVGIG (reference sequence). The CDR3 spells CAYAGEGETQYF. The CDR3 region has the DNA TGTGCCTATGCAGGGGAGGGAGAGACCCAGTACTTC. Complete variable domain (other parts from reference TRBV30 and TRBJ2-5): SQTIHQWPATLVQPVGSPLSLECTVEGTSNPNLYWYRQAAGRGLQLLFYSVGIGQISSEVPQNLSASRPQDRQFILSSKKLLLSDSGFYLCAYAGEGETQYFGPGTRLLVL.

The count of this clone is one. This chain connects TRBV4-1 to TRBJ2-5; D is undetermined. This CDR3 has 18 residues. V dropped 0 bases and J dropped 7 bases, with 24 bases sitting between them. Germline CDR1 MGHRA, CDR2 YSYEKL. The DNA for the CDR3 is TGCGCCAGCAGCCAAGATACTCGATTTGGGAATAGGGCCAGGACCCAGTACTTC. It specifies CASSQDTRFGNRARTQYF.

The rearrangement links TRBV30 to TRBJ2-1; no definite D call. Germline assignment: CDR1 GTSNPN and CDR2 SVGIG (reference sequence). V was cut by 4 bases and J by 3 bases, with 7 bases left in between. The length of the CDR3 is 12 residues. CDR3 DNA sequence: TGTGCCTGGACCAGTGGCTACAATGAGCAGTTCTTC. Amino acids: CAWTSGYNEQFF.

V usage is TRBV7-8 and J usage is TRBJ2-1; D is unresolved. The CDR3 is 14 residues long. Germline V gives CDR1 SGHVS, CDR2 FQNEAQ. Trimming shortened V by 1 base and J by 4 bases, and 8 bases separated the two germline ends. CDR3 sequence: CASSLESRYNEQFF. In DNA form, the CDR3 reads TGTGCCAGCAGCTTAGAGTCTAGATACAATGAGCAGTTCTTC.

This chain links TRBV6-1 with TRBJ2-1; TRBD2 matches at 7 bases. The trim removed 2 bases at V and 4 bases at J, leaving 8 bases unmatched. CDR3 length: 16 residues. Germline values: CDR1 MNHNS, CDR2 SASEGT. This chain's CDR3 is CASSESPGLGYNEQFF. DNA of the CDR3: TGTGCCAGCAGTGAATCCCCCGGACTAGGGTACAATGAGCAGTTCTTC.

CDR3 residues: CASSIGGTGRTGELFF. The CDR3 coding sequence is TGTGCCAGTAGTATAGGAGGGACAGGGAGGACCGGGGAGCTGTTTTTT. This rearrangement joins TRBV19 to TRBJ2-2; TRBD1 matches at 9 bases. From germline, CDR1 is LNHDA and CDR2 SQIVND (reference sequence). After removal of 1 base from V and 5 bases from J, the junction contained 5 bases not matched to a gene. This CDR3 contains 16 residues.

This chain connects TRBV18 to TRBJ2-3; D is possibly TRBD2 (6 bases). The CDR3 contains 14 residues. Germline V CDR1 and CDR2: KGHSH, LQKENI. Between the trimmed V and J ends, which lost 2 bases and 3 bases, there was a span of 9 bases. CDR3 DNA: TGTGCCAGCTCACCAGATAGCGGAACAGATACGCAGTATTTT. It is translated as CASSPDSGTDTQYF.

This clone turned up a few times. J is TRBJ2-6 and V is TRBV12-5; D not certain. The CDR3 covers 16 residues. Trimming removed 0 bases from V and 2 bases from J, with 8 bases in between. Germline V gene lookup returns CDR1 LGHNT and CDR2 FRNRAP. The CDR3 nucleotides read TGTGCTAGTGGTTTGGTACTTGGGACTGGGGCCAACGTCCTGACTTTC. Its translation is CASGLVLGTGANVLTF. The variable domain in full, with the rest retrieved from reference TRBV12-5 and TRBJ2-6, is DARVTQTPRHKVTEMGQEVTMRCQPILGHNTVFWYRQTMMQGLELLAYFRNRAPLDDSGMPKDRFSAEMPDATLATLKIQPSEPRDSAVYFCASGLVLGTGANVLTFGAGSRLTVL.

This clone was detected only once. J is TRBJ1-2 and V is TRBV7-8; TRBD1 matches at 8 bases. Germline CDR1 and CDR2: SGHVS and FQNEAQ. The CDR3 has 15 residues. The J segment lost 2 bases and the V segment lost 5 bases, leaving 7 bases of the junction unmatched. DNA of the CDR3: TGTGCCAGCAGCACCCGACAGGGGCGGAACTATGGCTACACCTTC. This translates into CASSTRQGRNYGYTF.

This chain uses TRBV11-3 with TRBJ1-1; 10 bases map to TRBD1. Germline CDR1 and CDR2: SGHNT and YENEEA. The CDR3 has 17 amino acids. The V and J ends lost 1 base and 0 bases, in that order; junction bases with no gene match: 5. CDR3 protein: CASSLGQGAVLNTEAFF. Written as DNA, the CDR3 is TGTGCCAGCAGCTTAGGACAGGGGGCCGTTCTGAACACTGAAGCTTTCTTT.

This rearrangement joins TRBV4-1 to TRBJ1-1; D possibly corresponds to TRBD1 (5 bases). Germline CDR1 and CDR2: MGHRA and YSYEKL. This CDR3 contains 14 residues. V was cut by 7 bases and J by 5 bases, with 17 bases left in between. CDR3 region: CASTITPRGTEAFF. In DNA form, the CDR3 reads TGCGCCAGCACCATCACCCCCCGGGGGACTGAAGCTTTCTTT.

The rearrangement uses TRBV5-1 and TRBJ1-1; 8 bases fit TRBD1. This CDR3 contains 15 residues. J lost 4 bases, V lost 2 bases, and 7 bases had no gene match. Germline V CDR1 and CDR2: SGHRS, YFSETQ. The CDR3 DNA reads as TGCGCCAGCAGCTTTCTCGGACAGGGAGGCACTGAAGCTTTCTTT. Translated, it gives CASSFLGQGGTEAFF.

The chain is built from TRBV5-1 and TRBJ1-6, with 9 bases aligning to TRBD1. CDR1 SGHRS and CDR2 YFSETQ come from the germline V gene. J lost 9 bases, V lost 3 bases, and 7 bases had no gene match. There are 15 residues in the CDR3. In DNA, the CDR3 is TGCGCCAGCAGCTCCGTCCCGGGACAGGGTTCACCCCTCCACTTT. This gives the protein CASSSVPGQGSPLHF.